This T cell receptor beta chain was profiled in a study of chemoradiotherapy in HPV16-positive cancers (dated 2022 in TCRdb). Turning to the overall study: Using functional T-cell assays on cells from a couple of HPV16-positive patients, the researchers defined candidate HPV-specific T-cell clones and common TCR motifs. The study asked whether T-cell immunity to the HPV oncoproteins E6 and E7 changes during chemoradiotherapy and whether this immunity affects survival. The candidate HPV-specific TCRs and motifs were then tracked in TCR repertoires from about 90 patients with HPV-related cancers. Here is what the overall study found, with its caveats: In HPV16-positive patients, expansion of HPV-responsive T cells during chemoradiotherapy was found to be associated with improved recurrence-free survival. Only a couple of HPV16-positive patients were used to derive the functional definition of HPV-specific T cells, and the survival association was reported for HPV16-positive patients. Expansion of candidate HPV-specific clones and E7-related TCR motifs was observed in the tumor microenvironment during treatment, whereas no such expansion was observed for non-HPV-specific T cells.

This clone turned up a few times. What antigen it recognizes has not been identified. No base quality information exists; no much larger clone differs at one position. Repertoires were sampled multiple times during chemoradiotherapy, which allowed clonal expansion in the tumor microenvironment to be followed. The germline V gene yields KGHSY for CDR1 and FQNENV for CDR2. Trimming costs V 4 bases and J 1 base, and their ends lie 13 bases apart. Its CDR3 holds 15 amino acids, cysteine through phenylalanine. Left in the record is the CDR3 DNA by itself, 45 bases read in frame from the first base. The protocol used for the library was the immunoSEQ multiplex PCR assay. TCRdb's version of the immuneACCESS table is confined to in-frame rearrangements and falls short of the full clone set. An unresolved V gene accounts for under half of the shortfall where checked; the remainder is of unknown origin. The sample profile shows about 10,000 clones; under 80% of them were found once. The ten largest clones represent roughly 13% of the sample.

This material was acquired from a patient who underwent chemoradiotherapy. The V and J segments used are TRBV16 and TRBJ1-1, with TRBD1 perhaps the D gene, on 5 matching bases. The sequence was collected from a human donor with HPV-associated anogenital cancer. The base sequence is TGTGCCAGCAGCCCCTCGGGGCGCCGGAACACTGAAGCTTTCTTT. The translation is CASSPSGRRNTEAFF.